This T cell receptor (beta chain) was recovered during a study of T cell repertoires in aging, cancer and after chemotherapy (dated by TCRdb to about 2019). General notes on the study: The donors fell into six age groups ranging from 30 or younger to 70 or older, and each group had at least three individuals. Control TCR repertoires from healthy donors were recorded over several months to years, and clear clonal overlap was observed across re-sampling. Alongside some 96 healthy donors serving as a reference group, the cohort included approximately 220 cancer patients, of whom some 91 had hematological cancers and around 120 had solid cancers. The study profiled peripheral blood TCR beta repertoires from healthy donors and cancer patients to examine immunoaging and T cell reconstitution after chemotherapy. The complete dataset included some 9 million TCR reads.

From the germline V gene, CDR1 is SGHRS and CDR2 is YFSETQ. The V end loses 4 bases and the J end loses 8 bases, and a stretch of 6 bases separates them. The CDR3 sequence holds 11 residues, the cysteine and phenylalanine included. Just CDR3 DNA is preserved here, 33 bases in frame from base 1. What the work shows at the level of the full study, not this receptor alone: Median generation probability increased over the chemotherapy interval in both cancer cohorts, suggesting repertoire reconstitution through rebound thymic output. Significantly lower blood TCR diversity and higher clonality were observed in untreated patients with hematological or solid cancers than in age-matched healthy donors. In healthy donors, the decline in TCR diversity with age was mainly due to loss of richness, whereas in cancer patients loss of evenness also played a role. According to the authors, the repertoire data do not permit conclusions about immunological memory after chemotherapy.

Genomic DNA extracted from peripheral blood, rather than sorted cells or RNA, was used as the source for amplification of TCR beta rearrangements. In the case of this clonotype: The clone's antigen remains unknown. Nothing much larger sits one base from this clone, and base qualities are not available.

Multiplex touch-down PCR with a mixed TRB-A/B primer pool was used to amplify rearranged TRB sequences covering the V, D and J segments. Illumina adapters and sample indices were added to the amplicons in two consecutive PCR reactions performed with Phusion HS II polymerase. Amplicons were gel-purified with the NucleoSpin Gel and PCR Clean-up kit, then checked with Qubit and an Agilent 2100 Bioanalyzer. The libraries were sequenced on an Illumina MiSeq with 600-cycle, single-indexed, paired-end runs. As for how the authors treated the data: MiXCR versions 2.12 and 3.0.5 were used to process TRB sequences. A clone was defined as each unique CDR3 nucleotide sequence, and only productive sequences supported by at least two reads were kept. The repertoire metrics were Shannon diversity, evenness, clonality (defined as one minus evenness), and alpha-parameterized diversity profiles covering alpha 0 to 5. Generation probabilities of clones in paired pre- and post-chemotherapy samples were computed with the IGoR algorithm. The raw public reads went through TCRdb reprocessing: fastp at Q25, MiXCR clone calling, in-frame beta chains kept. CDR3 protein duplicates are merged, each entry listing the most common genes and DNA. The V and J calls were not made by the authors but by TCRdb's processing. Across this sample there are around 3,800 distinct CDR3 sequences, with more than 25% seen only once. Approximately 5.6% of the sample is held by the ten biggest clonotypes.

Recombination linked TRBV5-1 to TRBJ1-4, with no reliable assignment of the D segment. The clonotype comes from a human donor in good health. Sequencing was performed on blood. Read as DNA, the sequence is TGCGCCAGCAGCGGAGGGGAAAAACTGTTTTTT. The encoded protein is CASSGGEKLFF.